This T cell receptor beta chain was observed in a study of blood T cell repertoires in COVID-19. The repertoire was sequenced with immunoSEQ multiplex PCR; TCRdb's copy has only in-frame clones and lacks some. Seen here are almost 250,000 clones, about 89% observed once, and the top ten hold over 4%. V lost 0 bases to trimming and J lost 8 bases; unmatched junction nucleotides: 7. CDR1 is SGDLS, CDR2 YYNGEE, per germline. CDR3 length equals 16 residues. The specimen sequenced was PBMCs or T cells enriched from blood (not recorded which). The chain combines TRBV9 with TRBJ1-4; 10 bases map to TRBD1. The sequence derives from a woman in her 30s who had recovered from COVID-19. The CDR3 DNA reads TGTGCCAGCAGCGTAGGCCCGGGACAGGGGATGGAAAAACTGTTTTTT. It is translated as CASSVGPGQGMEKLFF. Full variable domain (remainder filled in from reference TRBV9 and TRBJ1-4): DSGVTQTPKHLITATGQRVTLRCSPRSGDLSVYWYQQSLDQGLQFLIQYYNGEERAKGNILERFSAQQFPDLHSELNLSSLELGDSALYFCASSVGPGQGMEKLFFGSGTQLSVL.